This is a list of T cell receptor beta chains from one sample in a study of blood T cell repertoires in COVID-19. The data were produced by immunoSEQ multiplex PCR, yet TCRdb's version contains in-frame clones alone and is incomplete. The profile shows roughly 180,000 clones, around 87% of them singletons. The source material was PBMCs or T cells enriched from blood (not recorded which). These receptors were obtained from a woman aged 25-40 years who had recovered from COVID-19. The CDR3 runs from the conserved cysteine through the conserved F or W. D genes are given only for firm matches. Clone size, where shown, is once, few, many, or a class for clones that have expanded.

J | D | size | V | CDR3 | DNA
TRBJ2-2 | TRBD2 | NA | TRBV5-4 | CASSFEREANTGELFF | TGTGCCAGCAGCTTTGAGCGGGAGGCCAACACCGGGGAGCTGTTTTTT
TRBJ2-3 | NA | NA | TRBV21-1 | CASSKRPGGTTDTQYF | TGTGCCAGCAGCAAAAGGCCAGGGGGGACCACAGATACGCAGTATTTT
TRBJ2-2 | NA | NA | TRBV24-1 | CATSEGRSGGELFF | TGTGCCACCAGTGAGGGCAGGAGCGGCGGGGAGCTGTTTTTT
TRBJ1-1 | NA | NA | TRBV3-1/TRBV3-2 | CASSLGDSIYTEAFF | TGTGCCAGCAGCCTAGGCGACAGTATTTATACTGAAGCTTTCTTT
TRBJ2-7 | NA | NA | TRBV11-3 | CASSLDRVLWREQYF | TGTGCCAGCAGCTTAGACCGGGTCCTTTGGAGGGAGCAGTACTTC
TRBJ1-1 | NA | once | TRBV18 | CASSPNRQNTEAFF | TGTGCCAGCTCACCAAACAGGCAGAACACTGAAGCTTTCTTT
TRBJ2-1 | TRBD2 | few | TRBV4-2 | CASSQGREGPYNEQFF | TGTGCCAGCAGCCAAGGGCGGGAGGGCCCTTACAATGAGCAGTTCTTC
TRBJ1-1 | NA | few | TRBV7-8 | CASSSQNEAFF | TGTGCCAGCAGCTCACAGAATGAAGCTTTCTTT
TRBJ2-2 | NA | NA | TRBV12-2 | CARMGQGNTGELFF | TGTGCACGAATGGGACAGGGAAACACCGGGGAGCTGTTTTTT
TRBJ2-3 | NA | NA | TRBV6-5 | CASSSPRGTDTQYF | TGTGCCAGCAGTTCCCCCCGAGGAACAGATACGCAGTATTTT
TRBJ1-3 | NA | NA | TRBV5-6 | CASSLRGETIYF | TGTGCCAGCAGCTTGAGAGGAGAAACCATATATTTT
TRBJ2-7 | NA | NA | TRBV29-1 | CSVEQQTSSYEQYF | TGCAGCGTTGAACAACAGACCAGCTCCTACGAGCAGTACTTC
TRBJ1-1 | NA | NA | TRBV11-1 | CASSLAFGEYTEAFF | TGTGCCAGCAGCTTAGCCTTCGGGGAGTACACTGAAGCTTTCTTT
TRBJ1-1 | NA | NA | TRBV4-1 | CASSQVPRPLNTEAFF | TGCGCCAGCAGCCAAGTCCCCAGGCCCTTGAACACTGAAGCTTTCTTT
TRBJ1-5 | NA | NA | TRBV5-8 | CASSSGGGRPQHF | TGTGCCAGCAGCTCGGGTGGAGGGAGACCCCAGCATTTT
TRBJ2-2 | NA | NA | TRBV11-2 | CASSLVVEGELFF | TGTGCCAGCAGCTTGGTAGTAGAGGGGGAGCTGTTTTTT
TRBJ2-2 | TRBD2 | few | TRBV7-3 | CASSLSGGNTGELFF | TGTGCCAGCAGCCTCAGCGGGGGGAACACCGGGGAGCTGTTTTTT
TRBJ2-7 | NA | NA | TRBV4-1 | CASSQDSDSYEQYF | TGCGCCAGCAGCCAAGATTCGGACAGCTACGAGCAGTACTTC
TRBJ1-1 | NA | NA | TRBV30 | CAWRAMRDTEAFF | TGTGCCTGGAGAGCGATGAGGGACACTGAAGCTTTCTTT
TRBJ1-1 | TRBD1 | NA | TRBV25-1 | CASRDREAFF | TGTGCCTCGAGGGACAGGGAGGCTTTCTTT
TRBJ2-1 | NA | NA | TRBV7-2 | CASSFSRDNNEQFF | TGTGCCAGCAGCTTTTCCAGGGATAACAATGAGCAGTTCTTC
TRBJ1-1 | TRBD1 | NA | TRBV28 | CASTLTGNPEAFF | TGTGCCAGCACCCTGACAGGGAACCCTGAAGCTTTCTTT
TRBJ1-1 | NA | NA | TRBV3-1/TRBV3-2 | CASSQDPGQGRAFF | TGTGCCAGCAGCCAAGATCCCGGGCAGGGGCGGGCTTTCTTT
TRBJ2-2 | TRBD2 | once | TRBV7-2 | CASSLAASGVTGELFF | TGTGCCAGCAGCTTAGCCGCTAGCGGTGTCACCGGGGAGCTGTTTTTT
TRBJ2-7 | NA | NA | TRBV6-2/TRBV6-3 | CASSYGQNYEQYF | TGTGCCAGCAGTTACGGACAGAATTACGAGCAGTACTTC
TRBJ1-3 | NA | NA | TRBV29-1 | CSVADQGSGNTIYF | TGCAGCGTAGCAGATCAGGGCTCTGGAAACACCATATATTTT
TRBJ2-7 | TRBD1 | NA | TRBV5-1 | CASGPGTGDQKQYF | TGCGCCAGCGGGCCGGGGACAGGGGATCAAAAGCAGTACTTC
TRBJ2-1 | TRBD1 | few | TRBV14 | CASSRDRVWINEQFF | TGTGCCAGCAGCCGAGACAGGGTTTGGATCAATGAGCAGTTCTTC
TRBJ1-2 | NA | NA | TRBV2 | CASSESRSQAYTF | TGTGCCAGCAGTGAATCCAGGTCTCAAGCCTACACCTTC
TRBJ2-6 | NA | NA | TRBV24-1 | CATSAHSGSGANVLTF | TGTGCCACCAGTGCCCACTCGGGGTCTGGGGCCAACGTCCTGACTTTC
TRBJ1-1 | TRBD1 | NA | TRBV27 | CASSDGTGGLGSEAFF | TGTGCCAGCAGTGACGGGACAGGGGGGCTCGGGTCTGAAGCTTTCTTT
TRBJ2-7 | NA | NA | TRBV6-6 | CASSLQEDEQYF | TGTGCCAGCAGTTTACAGGAAGACGAGCAGTACTTC
TRBJ2-1 | NA | NA | TRBV5-1 | CASSRISGERWDEQFF | TGCGCCAGCAGCCGAATATCGGGAGAGCGTTGGGATGAGCAGTTCTTC
TRBJ1-5 | NA | NA | TRBV27 | CASSLGGGNQPQHF | TGTGCCAGCAGTTTAGGAGGGGGCAATCAGCCCCAGCATTTT
TRBJ2-1 | NA | NA | TRBV3-1/TRBV3-2 | CASSPRAGCHEQFF | TGTGCCAGCAGCCCCAGGGCCGGGTGCCATGAGCAGTTCTTC
TRBJ1-4 | NA | NA | TRBV19 | CASSIWGVGEKLFF | TGTGCCAGTAGTATATGGGGGGTAGGCGAAAAACTGTTTTTT
TRBJ1-2 | NA | NA | TRBV7-2 | CASSLPPPPREDGYTF | TGTGCCAGCAGCTTACCACCCCCTCCAAGGGAGGATGGCTACACCTTC
TRBJ2-2 | NA | NA | TRBV13 | CASSPRHGTGELFF | TGTGCCAGCAGCCCCAGACATGGGACCGGGGAGCTGTTTTTT
TRBJ1-5 | TRBD1 | NA | TRBV3-1/TRBV3-2 | CASSQEGQGGQPQHF | TGTGCCAGCAGCCAAGAGGGACAGGGGGGGCAGCCCCAGCATTTT
TRBJ2-5 | NA | NA | TRBV7-2 | CASNSPGLQETQYF | TGTGCCAGCAATTCCCCGGGACTTCAAGAGACCCAGTACTTC
TRBJ1-1 | TRBD1 | NA | TRBV6-5 | CASRSTGDGTEAFF | TGTGCCAGCAGGTCTACAGGGGACGGCACTGAAGCTTTCTTT